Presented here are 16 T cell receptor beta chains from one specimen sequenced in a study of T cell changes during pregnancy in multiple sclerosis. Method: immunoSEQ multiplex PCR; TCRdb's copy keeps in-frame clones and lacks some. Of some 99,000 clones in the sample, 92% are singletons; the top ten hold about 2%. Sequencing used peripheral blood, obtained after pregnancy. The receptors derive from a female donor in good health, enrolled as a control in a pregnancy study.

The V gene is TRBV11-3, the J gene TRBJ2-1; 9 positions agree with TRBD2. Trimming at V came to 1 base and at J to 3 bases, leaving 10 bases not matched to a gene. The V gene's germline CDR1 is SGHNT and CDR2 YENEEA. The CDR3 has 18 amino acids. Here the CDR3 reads CASSLGSSGADFYNEQFF. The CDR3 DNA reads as TGTGCCAGCAGCTTAGGGTCTAGCGGGGCAGACTTCTACAATGAGCAGTTCTTC.

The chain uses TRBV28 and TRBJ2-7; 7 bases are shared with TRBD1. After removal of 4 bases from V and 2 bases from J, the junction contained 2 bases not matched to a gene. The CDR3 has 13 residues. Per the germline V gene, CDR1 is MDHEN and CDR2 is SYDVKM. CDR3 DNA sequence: TGTGCCAGCAGTTCGGGACAGACCTACGAGCAGTACTTC. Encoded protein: CASSSGQTYEQYF.

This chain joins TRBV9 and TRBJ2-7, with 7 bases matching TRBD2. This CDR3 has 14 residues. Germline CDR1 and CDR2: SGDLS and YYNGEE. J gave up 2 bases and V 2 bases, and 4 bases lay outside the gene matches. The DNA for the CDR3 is TGTGCCAGCAGCGTTCGGGACTATACCTACGAGCAGTACTTC. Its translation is CASSVRDYTYEQYF.

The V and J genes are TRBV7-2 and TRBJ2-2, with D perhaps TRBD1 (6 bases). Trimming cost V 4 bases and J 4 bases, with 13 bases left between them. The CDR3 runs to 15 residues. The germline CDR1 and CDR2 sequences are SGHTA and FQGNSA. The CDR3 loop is CASSSHRVGTGELFF. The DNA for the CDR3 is TGTGCCAGCAGCTCCCACAGGGTCGGCACCGGGGAGCTGTTTTTT. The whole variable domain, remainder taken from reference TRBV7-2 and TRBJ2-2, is GAGVSQSPSNKVTEKGKDVELRCDPISGHTALYWYRQSLGQGLEFLIYFQGNSAPDKSGLPSDRFSAERTGGSVSTLTIQRTQQEDSAVYLCASSSHRVGTGELFFGEGSRLTVL.

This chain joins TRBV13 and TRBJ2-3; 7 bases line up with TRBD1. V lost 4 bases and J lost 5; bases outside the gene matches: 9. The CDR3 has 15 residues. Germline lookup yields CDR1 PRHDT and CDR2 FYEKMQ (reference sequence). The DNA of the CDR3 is TGTGCCAGCAGCTCCGGAACAGGGGTGGGAGATACGCAGTATTTT. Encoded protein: CASSSGTGVGDTQYF.

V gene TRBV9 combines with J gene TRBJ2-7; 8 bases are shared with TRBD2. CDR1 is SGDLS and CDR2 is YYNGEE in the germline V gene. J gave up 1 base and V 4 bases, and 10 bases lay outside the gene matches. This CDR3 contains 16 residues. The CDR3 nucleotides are TGTGCCAGCAGCTCCCGGGGAGCGGGGGATTCCTACGAGCAGTACTTC. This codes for CASSSRGAGDSYEQYF.

In DNA form, the CDR3 reads TGTGCCAGCAGCTCCCAGGGATACTACGAGCAGTACTTC. Protein: CASSSQGYYEQYF. The V and J genes are TRBV28 and TRBJ2-7; TRBD1 might be the D (5 bases). V shed 6 bases and J shed 3 bases, with 12 bases lying between them. The CDR3 has 13 amino acids. The germline V gene encodes CDR1 MDHEN and CDR2 SYDVKM. Complete variable domain (other parts from reference TRBV28 and TRBJ2-7): DVKVTQSSRYLVKRTGEKVFLECVQDMDHENMFWYRQDPGLGLRLIYFSYDVKMKEKGDIPEGYSVSREKKERFSLILESASTNQTSMYLCASSSQGYYEQYFGPGTRLTVT.

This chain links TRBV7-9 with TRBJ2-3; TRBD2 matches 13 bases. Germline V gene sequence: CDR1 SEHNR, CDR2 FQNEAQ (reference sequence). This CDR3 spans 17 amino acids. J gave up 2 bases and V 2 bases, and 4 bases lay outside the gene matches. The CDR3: CASSLYGTSGTTDTQYF. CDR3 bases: TGTGCCAGCAGCTTATACGGGACTAGCGGGACCACAGATACGCAGTATTTT.

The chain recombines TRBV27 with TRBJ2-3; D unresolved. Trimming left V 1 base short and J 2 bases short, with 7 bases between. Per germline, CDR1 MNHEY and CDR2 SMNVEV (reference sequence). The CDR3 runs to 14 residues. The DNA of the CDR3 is TGTGCCAGCAGTTTATTGGAGAACACAGATACGCAGTATTTT. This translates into CASSLLENTDTQYF.

CDR3 region: CASSLAVGVVWEQFF. The CDR3 nucleotides read TGTGCCAGCAGCTTGGCCGTAGGAGTAGTGTGGGAGCAGTTCTTC. V gene TRBV5-8 combines with J gene TRBJ2-1, with no clear D. Germline V CDR1 and CDR2: SGHTS, YDEGEE. The CDR3 spans 15 residues. Trimming pared 0 bases from V and 10 bases from J, leaving 17 bases between.

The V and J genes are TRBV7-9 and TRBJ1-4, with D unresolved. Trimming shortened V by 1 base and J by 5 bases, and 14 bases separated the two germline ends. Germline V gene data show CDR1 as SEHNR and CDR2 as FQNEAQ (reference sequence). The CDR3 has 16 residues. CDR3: CASSLGKFGLNEKLFF. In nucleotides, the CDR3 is TGTGCCAGCAGCTTAGGGAAGTTCGGGTTGAATGAAAAACTGTTTTTT.

The CDR3, as DNA: TGTGCCAGCAGTGGGGGGACTAGCGGGCGCCCCTACGAGCAGTACTTC. It encodes CASSGGTSGRPYEQYF. The chain couples TRBV6-1 to TRBJ2-7; 12 nucleotides line up with TRBD2. Germline CDR1 reads MNHNS; CDR2 reads SASEGT. The V gene end was trimmed by 4 bases and the J gene end by 2 bases; junction bases not matched to a gene: 6. The CDR3 sequence is 16 residues long.

This chain's CDR3 is CASSFHLWLAGGPGQSGANVLTF. The CDR3 DNA follows: TGTGCCAGCAGTTTCCACCTTTGGCTAGCGGGAGGGCCGGGTCAGTCTGGGGCCAACGTCCTGACTTTC. J is TRBJ2-6 and V is TRBV27, with 12 bases lining up with TRBD2. Germline CDR1 and CDR2: MNHEY and SMNVEV (reference sequence). The CDR3 consists of 23 residues. V was pared by 3 bases and J by 1 base, with 19 bases of the junction left unmatched.

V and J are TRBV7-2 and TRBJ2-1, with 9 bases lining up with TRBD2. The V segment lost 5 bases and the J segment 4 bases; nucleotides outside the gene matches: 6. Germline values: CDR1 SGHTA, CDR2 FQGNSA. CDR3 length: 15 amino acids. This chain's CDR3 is CASSLGLATYNEQFF. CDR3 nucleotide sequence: TGTGCCAGCAGCCTGGGACTAGCCACATACAATGAGCAGTTCTTC.

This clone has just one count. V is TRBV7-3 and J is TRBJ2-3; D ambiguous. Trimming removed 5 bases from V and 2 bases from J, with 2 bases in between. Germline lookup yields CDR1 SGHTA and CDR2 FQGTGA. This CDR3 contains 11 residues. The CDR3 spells CASSLTDTQYF. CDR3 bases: TGTGCCAGCAGCCTCACAGATACGCAGTATTTT.

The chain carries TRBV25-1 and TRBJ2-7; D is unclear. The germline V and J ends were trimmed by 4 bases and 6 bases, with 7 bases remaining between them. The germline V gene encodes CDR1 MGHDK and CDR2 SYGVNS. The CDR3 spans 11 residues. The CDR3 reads CASSAIGEQYF. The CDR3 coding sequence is TGTGCCAGCAGTGCAATCGGCGAGCAGTACTTC.